This is a list of T cell receptor beta chains from one sample in a study of T cell changes during pregnancy in multiple sclerosis. Measured with immunoSEQ multiplex PCR; TCRdb has only the in-frame clones, and not every one. The table records about 51,000 clones, 94% of them present only once. This material consisted of CD4+ T cells from peripheral blood mononuclear cells, taken in the second trimester of pregnancy. The source of these receptors is a female donor with multiple sclerosis, enrolled in a pregnancy study. CDR3s include the opening cysteine and the closing phenylalanine or tryptophan. The D gene is left open where the match is weak. Not all rows give a size; the values are once, few, many and, for expanded clones, a class.

J gene	clone size	D gene	V gene	CDR3 DNA	CDR3 protein
TRBJ2-3	NA	NA	TRBV6-5	TGTGCCAGCAGTTACGTGGGGGGACCAGAAACAGATACGCAGTATTTT	CASSYVGGPETDTQYF
TRBJ2-1	NA	TRBD1	TRBV18	TGTGCCAGCTCACGGGGGCCCGACAGGGGCGATGAGCAGTTCTTC	CASSRGPDRGDEQFF
TRBJ1-1	NA	TRBD1	TRBV7-3	TGTGCCAGCAGCTCTTCCGGGACAGGGATGACTTTCTTT	CASSSSGTGMTFF
TRBJ2-1	NA	TRBD2	TRBV2	TGTGCCAGCAGCGAAGGACTAGCCCCTCTGGTTGAGCAGTTCTTC	CASSEGLAPLVEQFF
TRBJ2-3	NA	NA	TRBV5-4	TGTGCCAGCAGCCCCTCTAGCACAGATACGCAGTATTTT	CASSPSSTDTQYF
TRBJ1-6	NA	NA	TRBV27	TGTGCCAGCAGTATTCTTTTCAATTCACCCCTCCACTTT	CASSILFNSPLHF
TRBJ2-3	NA	NA	TRBV10-3	TGTGCCATCAGTGAACGAGCTAGCCTGGGGACAGATACGCAGTATTTT	CAISERASLGTDTQYF
TRBJ1-5	NA	NA	TRBV5-6	TGTGCCAGCAGCTTGAAAACAGGAGCGTATAGCAATCAGCCCCAGCATTTT	CASSLKTGAYSNQPQHF
TRBJ1-1	few	NA	TRBV6-6	TGTGCCAGCAGTTCCACCGGACTGCGAAGAGCTTTCTTT	CASSSTGLRRAFF
TRBJ1-6	NA	NA	TRBV4-2	TGTGCCAGCAGCCAAGCGGGGGTTAATTCACCCCTCCACTTT	CASSQAGVNSPLHF
TRBJ1-2	NA	TRBD1	TRBV7-3	TGTGCCAGCAGCCTTACGGGACAGGGAGATGGCTACACCTTC	CASSLTGQGDGYTF
TRBJ2-5	NA	TRBD1	TRBV15	TGTGCCACCAGCAGAGAAGTCGAGACAGGGGGAGAGACCCAGTACTTC	CATSREVETGGETQYF
TRBJ1-1	NA	TRBD1	TRBV19	TGTGCCAGTAGTATAGGTTCTGCAGGGGGGAACACTGAAGCTTTCTTT	CASSIGSAGGNTEAFF
TRBJ1-6	NA	NA	TRBV7-8	TGTGCCAGCAGCTTAGCGTTTACAGGGAGCTCCTATAATTCACCCCTCCACTTT	CASSLAFTGSSYNSPLHF
TRBJ2-2	NA	NA	TRBV9	TGTGCCAGCAGCGTAGACTCCGGGGAGCTGTTTTTT	CASSVDSGELFF
TRBJ1-1	NA	NA	TRBV29-1	TGCAGCGTTGCAGGCTACCCTGAAGCTTTCTTT	CSVAGYPEAFF
TRBJ1-1	NA	NA	TRBV11-3	TGTGCCAGCAGCCCACGGGGGAACACTGAAGCTTTCTTT	CASSPRGNTEAFF
TRBJ2-1	NA	NA	TRBV7-2	TGTGCCAGCAGCTTAACTCGAAACAATGAGCAGTTCTTC	CASSLTRNNEQFF
TRBJ2-6	NA	NA	TRBV9	TGTGCCAGCAGCGTTTTCGGGGTAAGCTCTGGGGCCAACGTCCTGACTTTC	CASSVFGVSSGANVLTF
TRBJ1-1	NA	NA	TRBV27	TGTGCCAGCAGTTTATCCGCCGGAGTGGGAGCTTTCTTT	CASSLSAGVGAFF
TRBJ2-3	NA	TRBD2	TRBV2	TGTGCCAGCAGTGATCAGACTAGCGGGGGCACAGATACGCAGTATTTT	CASSDQTSGGTDTQYF
TRBJ2-7	NA	TRBD1	TRBV9	TGTGCCAGCAGCGTAGGACAGGGTAACCACGAGCAGTACTTC	CASSVGQGNHEQYF
TRBJ2-3	once	TRBD2	TRBV14	TGTGCCAGCAGGCCACTAGCGGGGGGGCTAGATACGCAGTATTTT	CASRPLAGGLDTQYF
TRBJ1-4	NA	NA	TRBV6-5	TGTGCCAGCAGTTACTCGAGCAGGGGCACTAATGAAAAACTGTTTTTT	CASSYSSRGTNEKLFF
TRBJ1-4	NA	NA	TRBV16	TGTGCCAGCAGCAGGGCAAGGGGTAATGAAAAACTGTTTTTT	CASSRARGNEKLFF
TRBJ1-2	once	NA	TRBV29-1	TGCAGCGTTGGGGGAGGGACCTATGGCTACACCTTC	CSVGGGTYGYTF